This is a list of T cell receptor beta chains from one sample in a study of CD8 T cells in ankylosing spondylitis. TCRdb recomputed calls from the 5' RACE reads with MiXCR, one row per CDR3 protein. Here the sample spans more than 150,000 distinct CDR3 sequences, about 13% being singletons. Sequences were obtained from blood, either unsorted or a sorted T cell fraction (not recorded which). These receptors all come from a male donor with ankylosing spondylitis or in good health (not recorded which). The CDR3 runs from the conserved cysteine through the conserved F or W. The D gene is left open where the match is weak. Size is omitted from some rows. Given values are once, few, many or a class for expanded clones.

j_call	d_call	v_call	cdr3_length	clone_size	cdr3_aa	cdr3_nt
TRBJ2-6	-	TRBV15	16	medium-sized	CATSRDRNSGANVLTF	TGTGCCACCAGCAGAGATCGGAACTCTGGGGCCAACGTCCTGACTTTC
TRBJ2-3	TRBD2	TRBV3-1	18	once	CASWGLAGGLSVVDTQYF	TGTGCCAGCTGGGGACTAGCGGGAGGGCTGTCGGTGGTAGATACGCAGTATTTT
TRBJ2-1	-	TRBV20-1	13	few	CSAWAGGSNEQFF	TGCAGTGCTTGGGCGGGTGGTAGTAATGAGCAGTTCTTC
TRBJ2-1	TRBD1	TRBV5-1	16	many	CASSLFLGTVYNEQFF	TGCGCCAGCAGCTTGTTCCTAGGGACAGTTTACAATGAGCAGTTCTTC
TRBJ1-2	TRBD1	TRBV9	16	few	CASSGGVALTGDGYTF	TGTGCCAGCAGCGGAGGAGTAGCCCTTACAGGGGACGGCTACACCTTC
TRBJ2-5	-	TRBV12-3/TRBV12-4	15	few	CASSLAAGAGETQYF	TGTGCCAGCAGTTTAGCGGCGGGGGCGGGAGAGACCCAGTACTTC
TRBJ2-2	-	TRBV6-1	12	few	CASSDATWELFF	TGTGCCAGCAGTGACGCGACGTGGGAGCTGTTTTTT
TRBJ2-7	TRBD1	TRBV5-1	14	once	CASSFSQGDDEQYF	TGCGCCAGCAGCTTTTCCCAGGGGGACGACGAGCAGTACTTC
TRBJ1-1	TRBD1	TRBV5-1	14	few	CASSKGQEETEAFF	TGCGCCAGCAGCAAAGGACAGGAAGAGACTGAAGCTTTCTTT
TRBJ1-1	-	TRBV7-9	17	-	CASSLVNRVQGYTEAFF	TGTGCCAGCAGCTTAGTTAATCGGGTCCAGGGGTACACTGAAGCTTTCTTT
TRBJ2-7	TRBD1	TRBV3-1	15	few	CASAPYGTGIYEQYF	TGTGCCAGCGCTCCCTACGGGACAGGGATCTACGAGCAGTACTTC
TRBJ1-2	-	TRBV20-1	14	-	CSARDQADNYGYTF	TGCAGTGCTAGAGATCAGGCAGATAACTATGGCTACACCTTC
TRBJ2-4	-	TRBV12-3/TRBV12-4	14	-	CASSLRDWENIQYF	TGTGCCAGCAGTTTACGGGACTGGGAAAACATTCAGTACTTC
TRBJ2-7	-	TRBV12-3/TRBV12-4	14	-	CASNKAGTAYPLYF	TGTGCCAGCAACAAAGCCGGGACGGCTTATCCATTGTACTTC
TRBJ2-7	-	TRBV10-3	14	few	CAISEIQGNYEQYF	TGTGCCATCAGTGAGATCCAGGGTAACTACGAGCAGTACTTC
TRBJ1-1	-	TRBV27	11	few	CASSGVGGAFF	TGTGCCAGCAGTGGTGTCGGTGGAGCTTTCTTT
TRBJ1-5	TRBD1	TRBV4-1	14	-	CASSQDGQGKPQHF	TGCGCCAGCAGCCAGGACGGACAGGGAAAGCCCCAGCATTTT
TRBJ1-2	-	TRBV5-1	13	-	CASSLGTNYGYTF	TGCGCCAGCAGCCTCGGGACTAACTATGGCTACACCTTC
TRBJ2-7	TRBD2	TRBV7-2	13	-	CASSYGLAYEQYF	TGTGCCAGCAGCTATGGACTAGCCTACGAGCAGTACTTC
TRBJ2-7	-	TRBV19	15	-	CASSIDDSASYEQYF	TGTGCCAGTAGTATAGACGACAGTGCCTCCTACGAGCAGTACTTC
TRBJ2-1	-	TRBV3-1	20	many	CASSQDFLPLWGGPYNEQFF	TGTGCCAGCAGCCAAGATTTCCTCCCCCTATGGGGCGGGCCCTACAATGAGCAGTTCTTC
TRBJ2-2	TRBD1	TRBV29-1	12	many	CSGRTGSGELFF	TGCAGCGGAAGGACAGGGTCCGGGGAGCTGTTTTTT
TRBJ1-1	TRBD1	TRBV12-3/TRBV12-4	11	few	CASSQGAGAFF	TGTGCCAGCAGTCAGGGGGCTGGCGCTTTCTTT
TRBJ2-5	TRBD2	TRBV18	16	few	CASSPHLAGIQETQYF	TGTGCCAGCTCACCACACCTAGCGGGCATCCAAGAGACCCAGTACTTC
TRBJ2-3	TRBD1	TRBV7-9	16	few	CASSERTGSGTDTQYF	TGTGCCAGCAGCGAAAGGACAGGTTCGGGGACAGATACGCAGTATTTT
TRBJ1-1	-	TRBV13	13	-	CASRNGMNTEAFF	TGTGCCAGCCGGAATGGCATGAACACTGAAGCTTTCTTT
TRBJ1-2	-	TRBV9	13	-	CASSVGGAKGYTF	TGTGCCAGCAGCGTAGGGGGGGCTAAGGGCTACACCTTC
TRBJ1-4	TRBD1	TRBV12-3/TRBV12-4	12	few	CASSAGGPKLFF	TGTGCCAGCAGTGCAGGGGGTCCCAAACTGTTTTTT
TRBJ2-2	-	TRBV7-9	15	few	CASSLQGLHTGELFF	TGTGCCAGCAGCTTACAGGGGCTGCACACCGGGGAGCTGTTTTTT
TRBJ2-1	-	TRBV20-1	14	-	CSARDAQAYNEQFF	TGCAGTGCTAGAGATGCACAGGCCTACAATGAGCAGTTCTTC
TRBJ2-1	-	TRBV16	13	-	CATVGPPEDEQFF	TGTGCCACCGTCGGGCCCCCGGAAGATGAGCAGTTCTTC
TRBJ2-7	-	TRBV20-1	11	-	CSASPTYEQYF	TGCAGTGCCAGTCCTACTTACGAGCAGTACTTC
TRBJ2-7	-	TRBV4-1	17	-	CASSQDEGTALSYEQYF	TGCGCCAGCAGCCAAGATGAAGGGACTGCCCTTTCCTACGAGCAGTACTTC
TRBJ2-7	-	TRBV5-1	15	-	CASSISGTSFYEQYF	TGCGCCAGCAGCATCTCCGGGACAAGCTTCTACGAGCAGTACTTC
TRBJ2-1	-	TRBV12-3/TRBV12-4	12	many	CASSRTGYEQFF	TGTGCCAGCAGTCGTACAGGGTATGAGCAGTTCTTC
TRBJ1-5	-	TRBV5-8	14	-	CASSLYRVDQPQLF	TGTGCCAGCAGCTTGTACAGGGTCGATCAGCCCCAGCTTTTT
TRBJ1-1	-	TRBV3-1	15	few	CASSAPGGLNTEAFF	TGTGCCAGCAGCGCGCCCGGGGGCCTAAACACTGAAGCTTTCTTT
TRBJ2-7	TRBD1	TRBV5-1	14	-	CASSLRDRVFEQYF	TGCGCCAGCAGCTTGCGGGACAGGGTATTCGAGCAGTACTTC
TRBJ2-7	-	TRBV4-1	14	many	CASSQGRLAPEQYF	TGCGCCAGCAGCCAAGGGCGGCTAGCACCCGAGCAGTACTTC
TRBJ2-5	-	TRBV7-9	16	-	CASSAFRGASQETQYF	TGTGCCAGCAGCGCCTTCAGGGGAGCGAGCCAAGAGACCCAGTACTTC
TRBJ1-2	-	TRBV9	15	few	CASSVGVGRLYGYTF	TGTGCCAGCAGCGTAGGCGTGGGGCGCCTCTATGGCTACACCTTC
TRBJ2-2	-	TRBV20-1	18	-	CSARDASAAGMNTGELFF	TGCAGTGCTAGAGATGCTAGCGCCGCTGGAATGAACACCGGGGAGCTGTTTTTT